These 9 T cell receptor beta chains came from one sample sequenced in a study of blood T cell repertoires in COVID-19. Some clones are missing from TCRdb's copy, which holds only in-frame ones; the method was immunoSEQ multiplex PCR. This table has over 200,000 clones, less than 90% appearing once. Sequenced material: peripheral blood. The receptors here all came from a woman over 75 with active or convalescent COVID-19.

The chain couples TRBV7-2 to TRBJ1-6; D unresolved. The V end was cut by 5 bases, the J end by 7 bases, with 9 bases between. The V gene's germline CDR1 is SGHTA and CDR2 FQGNSA. The CDR3 extends over 13 amino acids. The CDR3 DNA is TGTGCCAGCAGCGACAATATCAATTCACCCCTCCACTTT. It specifies CASSDNINSPLHF.

This clone has just a few counts. The V and J genes are TRBV3-1 (or the pseudogene TRBV3-2) and TRBJ1-5; 9 bases map to TRBD1. The CDR3 is made up of 14 amino acids. Germline CDR1 reads LGHDT; CDR2 reads YNNKEL (reference sequence). With 3 bases clipped from V and 7 bases from J, the junction kept 4 bases outside the gene matches. The CDR3 protein is CASSQGQGVQPQHF. The CDR3 region has the DNA TGTGCCAGCAGCCAGGGACAGGGTGTACAGCCCCAGCATTTT.

The CDR3 here is CASKPSGGGWSPLHF. The CDR3 DNA is TGTGCCAGCAAACCTTCGGGGGGTGGTTGGTCACCCCTCCACTTT. The chain uses TRBV25-1 and TRBJ1-6, with D perhaps matching TRBD1 (5 bases). Trimming stripped 7 bases from V and 10 bases from J, with 20 bases between. From germline, CDR1 is MGHDK and CDR2 SYGVNS. The CDR3 totals 15 residues. Full variable domain (rest looked up from reference TRBV25-1 and TRBJ1-6): EADIYQTPRYLVIGTGKKITLECSQTMGHDKMYWYQQDPGMELHLIHYSYGVNSTEKGDLSSESTVSRIRTEHFPLTLESARPSHTSQYLCASKPSGGGWSPLHFGNGTRLTVT.

This chain joins TRBV6-5 and TRBJ1-2; no definite D call. V was clipped by 3 bases and J by 4 bases, with 12 bases between them. This CDR3 spans 14 amino acids. Germline V lookup: CDR1 MNHEY, CDR2 SVGAGI. The CDR3 is CASSYYDRGYGYTF. CDR3 nucleotide sequence: TGTGCCAGCAGTTATTACGACCGCGGCTATGGCTACACCTTC.

This chain connects TRBV11-3 to TRBJ1-1; 8 bases align to TRBD1. J lost 5 bases, V lost 5 bases, and 13 bases had no gene match. Per the germline V gene, CDR1 is SGHNT and CDR2 is YENEEA. This CDR3 has 16 amino acids. The CDR3 reads CASSLGQGGSETEAFF. In DNA, the CDR3 is TGTGCCAGCAGCCTTGGACAGGGCGGATCGGAGACTGAAGCTTTCTTT.

The chain is built from TRBV5-1 and TRBJ1-1; no reliable D call. The V and J ends lost 0 bases and 10 bases respectively, with 13 bases between them. CDR3 length: 13 amino acids. CDR1 SGHRS and CDR2 YFSETQ come from the germline V gene. CDR3 in DNA: TGCGCCAGCAGCTTGGAACCGGGAATAGCAGCTTTCTTT. Protein product: CASSLEPGIAAFF.

CDR3 in amino acids: CASSSRGPSTEAFF. CDR3 nucleotide sequence: TGTGCCAGCAGCTCCAGGGGGCCTAGCACTGAAGCTTTCTTT. The rearrangement links TRBV5-4 to TRBJ1-1; TRBD1 aligns across 8 bases. This CDR3 is 14 amino acids long. Germline values: CDR1 SGHNT, CDR2 YYREEE (reference sequence). J was trimmed by 4 bases and V by 3 bases; bases with no gene match: 5.

As DNA, the CDR3 is TGCGCCAGCAGCCAGGGTGTTGAGAGGGTAAGAGGACAGCCCCAGCATTTT. Translation: CASSQGVERVRGQPQHF. The chain couples TRBV4-3 to TRBJ1-5; D gene uncertain. Germline CDR1 LGHNA, CDR2 YSLEER. Trimming removed 3 bases at V and 7 bases at J, with 22 bases between. The CDR3 totals 17 residues.

The J gene is TRBJ2-1, the V gene TRBV3-1 (or the pseudogene TRBV3-2); D is ambiguous. V lost 3 bases, J lost 6 bases, and 12 bases lay in between. Germline V gene sequence: CDR1 LGHDT, CDR2 YNNKEL (reference sequence). The CDR3 runs 14 residues. The DNA of the CDR3 is TGTGCCAGCAGCCAGGGTCGGGTATCCAATGAGCAGTTCTTC. This encodes CASSQGRVSNEQFF.